This T cell receptor (beta chain) appears in the sequencing data of a study of cytomegalovirus exposure and HLA in healthy donors. Germline V gene lookup returns CDR1 SGHAT and CDR2 FQNNGV. The CDR3 consists of 14 residues. The trim removed 4 bases at V and 7 bases at J, leaving 5 bases unmatched. Amplification used 60 Vbeta primers and 13 Jbeta primers. Here immunoSEQ multiplex PCR was the method, and the copy in TCRdb shows in-frame clones only, minus some. The data hold some 130,000 clones, with roughly 80% observed a single time. The receptor's source is a male donor in good health and CMV-seropositive. V is TRBV11-2 and J is TRBJ2-2; 8 nucleotides agree with TRBD1. Source material: PBMCs. Here the CDR3 reads CASSWSGGGGELFF. The CDR3 coding sequence is TGTGCCAGCAGCTGGTCAGGGGGCGGCGGGGAGCTGTTTTTT.